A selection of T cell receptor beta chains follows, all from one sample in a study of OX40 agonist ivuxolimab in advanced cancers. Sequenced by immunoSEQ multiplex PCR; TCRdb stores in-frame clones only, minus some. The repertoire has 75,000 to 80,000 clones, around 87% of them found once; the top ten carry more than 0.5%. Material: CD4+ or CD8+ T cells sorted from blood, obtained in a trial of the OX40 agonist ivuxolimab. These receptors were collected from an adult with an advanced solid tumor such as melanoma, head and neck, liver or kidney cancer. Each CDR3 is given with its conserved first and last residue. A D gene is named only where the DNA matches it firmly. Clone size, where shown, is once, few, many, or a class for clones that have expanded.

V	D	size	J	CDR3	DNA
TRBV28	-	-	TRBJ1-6	CATRGSNSPLHF	TGTGCCACCCGGGGCTCAAATTCACCCCTCCACTTT
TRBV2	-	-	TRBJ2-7	CASSVLLSVGQGSSYEQYF	TGTGCCAGCAGTGTCTTACTTTCTGTGGGGCAGGGAAGCTCCTACGAGCAGTACTTC
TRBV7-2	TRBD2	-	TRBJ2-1	CASSLGLGLFREQFF	TGTGCCAGCAGCCTGGGACTAGGACTGTTTCGTGAGCAGTTCTTC
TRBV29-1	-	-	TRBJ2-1	CSVRVGGEQFF	TGCAGCGTTAGGGTCGGCGGGGAGCAGTTCTTC
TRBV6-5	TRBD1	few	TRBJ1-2	CASSLDRDYGYTF	TGTGCCAGCAGTTTAGACAGGGACTATGGCTACACCTTC
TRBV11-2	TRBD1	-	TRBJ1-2	CASSLAPTGVGYGYTF	TGTGCCAGCAGCTTAGCCCCGACAGGGGTGGGCTATGGCTACACCTTC
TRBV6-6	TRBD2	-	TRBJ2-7	CASSDSGEPLIEQYF	TGTGCCAGCAGCGATAGCGGGGAACCTTTGATCGAGCAGTACTTC
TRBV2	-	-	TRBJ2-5	CASSGQQQETQYF	TGTGCCAGCAGTGGACAGCAGCAAGAGACCCAGTACTTC
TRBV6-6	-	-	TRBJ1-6	CASRVRTEVPLHF	TGTGCCAGCAGGGTTCGGACGGAGGTACCCCTCCACTTT
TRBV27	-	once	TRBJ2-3	CASSLSPRVRDTQYF	TGTGCCAGCAGTTTATCGCCCAGGGTTCGAGATACGCAGTATTTT
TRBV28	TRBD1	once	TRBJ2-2	CASIPSRGMTGELFF	TGTGCCAGCATCCCGTCCAGGGGGATGACCGGGGAGCTGTTTTTT
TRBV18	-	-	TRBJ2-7	CASSLRSGYEQYF	TGTGCCAGCTCGCTACGCTCTGGCTACGAGCAGTACTTC
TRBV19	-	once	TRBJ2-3	CASKTSTDTQYF	TGTGCCAGTAAGACTAGCACAGATACGCAGTATTTT
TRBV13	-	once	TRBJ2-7	CASSSYRTVSYEQYF	TGTGCCAGCAGCTCCTATCGGACAGTCTCCTACGAGCAGTACTTC